The next 19 T cell receptor beta chains were all read from a single sample in a study of patients and donors after allogeneic stem cell transplantation. MiXCR was run by TCRdb on the RT-PCR reads, yielding one entry per CDR3 protein. The profile shows 410,000 or so distinct CDR3 sequences, approximately 16% of them singletons. Sequencing input: blood, either unsorted or a sorted T cell fraction (not recorded which). Every receptor here comes from a human donor who was either an allogeneic HSCT recipient or a stem cell or donor lymphocyte infusion donor (not recorded which). It is not recorded whose cells these are; they may come from a transplant donor.

The chain is built from TRBV5-1 and TRBJ1-4; maybe TRBD1 (5 bases). This CDR3 has 14 residues. CDR1 is SGHRS and CDR2 is YFSETQ in the germline V gene. Deletions cut 1 base from V and 7 bases from J, with 11 bases between. In DNA, the CDR3 is TGCGCCAGCAGCTTGTCGGGGGTGGGTGAAAAACTGTTTTTT. It yields the protein CASSLSGVGEKLFF.

The table lists this clonotype with a few counts. The CDR3 loop is CASQKSGRSSYEQYF. CDR3 coding DNA: TGTGCCTCCCAGAAAAGCGGGAGGTCCTCCTACGAGCAGTACTTC. The chain uses TRBV6-1 and TRBJ2-7; 9 nucleotides match TRBD2. Germline V gene sequence: CDR1 MNHNS, CDR2 SASEGT. The V and J ends lost 11 bases and 0 bases, in that order; junction bases with no gene match: 11. This CDR3 is built from 15 residues.

This clonotype was observed a few times. The chain carries TRBV4-2 and TRBJ1-6; no clear D gene. The germline V and J ends were trimmed by 0 bases and 6 bases, with 6 bases remaining between them. The CDR3 has 14 residues. Germline CDR1 reads LGHNA; CDR2 reads YNFKEQ. CDR3 DNA: TGTGCCAGCAGCCAAGAAGCGGTTAATTCACCCCTCCACTTT. The encoded protein is CASSQEAVNSPLHF.

CDR3 sequence reads: CASSQPVGNTEAFF. For the CDR3, the DNA is TGCGCCAGCAGCCAACCTGTGGGGAACACTGAAGCTTTCTTT. The rearrangement links TRBV5-1 to TRBJ1-1; D uncertain. Trimming left V 4 bases short and J 1 base short, with 11 bases between. CDR1 is SGHRS and CDR2 is YFSETQ in the germline V gene. The CDR3 loop spans 14 amino acids.

DNA for the CDR3: TGTGCCAGCAGCTTATATAGCGGGGGGGCGTACAATGAGCAGTTCTTC. It is translated as CASSLYSGGAYNEQFF. This rearrangement joins TRBV7-3 to TRBJ2-1; TRBD2 aligns across 11 bases. V gave up 2 bases and J gave up 4 bases; unmatched junction bases: 4. Germline CDR1 reads SGHTA; CDR2 reads FQGTGA. The CDR3 totals 16 residues.

This clonotype was recorded at least ten times. At one end, the junction sequence differs from germline, possibly due to a read error. J is TRBJ2-2 and V is TRBV5-1; TRBD1 might be the D (5 bases). CDR1 and CDR2 from the germline V gene are SGHRS and YFSETQ. This CDR3 spans 14 amino acids. As DNA, the CDR3 is TGTGCCAGCAGCTTAGGGGCCAACACCGGGGAGCTGTTTTTT. Translating it yields CASSLGANTGELFF.

The rearrangement joins TRBV7-9 to TRBJ2-1; possibly TRBD1 for D (5 bases). Germline V gene sequence: CDR1 SEHNR, CDR2 FQNEAQ (reference sequence). Between the trimmed V and J ends, which lost 7 bases and 1 base, there was a span of 14 bases. The CDR3 consists of 15 residues. The CDR3 DNA follows: TGTGCCAGCACTCATGGCAGGGCTTCCTACAATGAGCAGTTCTTC. Translated, it gives CASTHGRASYNEQFF.

In its sample, this clonotype was seen many times. The genes are TRBV10-3 and TRBJ2-7; D tentatively reads TRBD1 or TRBD2 (5 bases each). CDR1 and CDR2 (germline): ENHRY, SYGVKD. V was clipped by 6 bases and J by 7 bases, with 13 bases between them. This CDR3 comprises 12 residues. CDR3 in DNA: TGTGCCATCAGGACCTCGGGGCGAGAGCAGTACTTC. Its protein product is CAIRTSGREQYF.

The J gene is TRBJ2-2, the V gene TRBV24-1; the D is unclear. The V gene lost 1 base and the J gene lost 8 bases, with 16 bases spanning the gap. The germline V gene encodes CDR1 KGHDR and CDR2 SFDVKD. The CDR3 covers 16 residues. CDR3 in amino acids: CATSDFGPTLGGELFF. CDR3 in DNA: TGTGCCACCAGTGATTTTGGGCCTACCCTAGGAGGGGAGCTGTTTTTT.

The chain links TRBV10-3 to TRBJ2-2; TRBD2 matches 13 bases. The V segment lost 4 bases and the J segment 2 bases; nucleotides outside the gene matches: 10. CDR3 length: 19 amino acids. Germline CDR1 reads ENHRY; CDR2 reads SYGVKD. This chain's CDR3 is CAISAHRLAGGRNTGELFF. The CDR3 nucleotides read TGTGCCATCAGTGCCCATCGACTAGCGGGGGGACGTAACACCGGGGAGCTGTTTTTT.

This clonotype was picked up a small number of times. This chain connects TRBV11-3 to TRBJ2-5, with D perhaps TRBD1 (6 bases). V was shortened by 1 base and J by 4 bases, with 10 bases between the two germline ends. In germline, CDR1 is SGHNT, CDR2 YENEEA. CDR3 length equals 14 residues. The CDR3 DNA reads TGTGCCAGCAGCTTAGGGGGCAGGGGAGAGACCCAGTACTTC. This translates into CASSLGGRGETQYF.

This clonotype was observed many times. V and J are TRBV11-2 and TRBJ1-2; perhaps TRBD1 as D (5 bases). This CDR3 region has 13 residues. CDR1 and CDR2 (germline): SGHAT, FQNNGV. Trimming cost V 2 bases and J 5 bases, with 9 bases left between them. Here the CDR3 DNA reads TGTGCCAGCAGCTTAAGTGGGGGGTATGGCTACACCTTC. Translated, it gives CASSLSGGYGYTF.

J is TRBJ2-1 and V is TRBV9; 10 bases line up with TRBD2. In germline, CDR1 is SGDLS, CDR2 YYNGEE. After removal of 0 bases from V and 6 bases from J, the junction contained 9 bases not matched to a gene. This CDR3 comprises 17 residues. The CDR3 nucleotides are TGTGCCAGCAGCGTAGCCCCTCAGAGCGGGGGGGCCAATGAGCAGTTCTTC. It yields the protein CASSVAPQSGGANEQFF.

This clonotype was found a few times. CDR3: CASSYLTTWTYNSPLHF. CDR3 DNA sequence: TGTGCCAGCAGTTACTTGACAACTTGGACCTATAATTCACCCCTCCACTTT. The chain carries TRBV6-5 and TRBJ1-6; D remains unclear. The length of the CDR3 is 17 residues. V dropped 1 base and J dropped 2 bases, with 12 bases sitting between them. Germline CDR1 MNHEY, CDR2 SVGAGI.

J is TRBJ2-7 and V is TRBV4-1; 7 bases align to TRBD1. Germline trimming cut 1 base from V and 4 bases from J; bases unmatched to any gene: 7. CDR3 length: 15 amino acids. Germline CDR1 MGHRA, CDR2 YSYEKL. The CDR3 nucleotides are TGCGCCAGCAGCCAAGGGACAGGTTTCGGATACGAGCAGTACTTC. This translates into CASSQGTGFGYEQYF.

The chain carries TRBV6-2 or TRBV6-3 and TRBJ2-2; 11 bases agree with TRBD1. CDR3 size: 17 residues. V trimming: 6 bases; J trimming: 3 bases; junction bases outside the gene matches: 9. Germline CDR1 MNHEY, CDR2 SVGEGT. In nucleotides, the CDR3 is TGTGCCAGCAGCCAAGGACAGGGGGCGAAATACACCGGGGAGCTGTTTTTT. As protein: CASSQGQGAKYTGELFF.

There are many counts of this clonotype. This sequence joins TRBV5-1 and TRBJ2-2, with unresolved D. Germline V CDR1 and CDR2: SGHRS, YFSETQ. V was clipped by 6 bases and J by 1 base, with 10 bases between them. The CDR3 has 14 amino acids. DNA of the CDR3: TGCGCCAGCATGGATAGGGTGAACACCGGGGAGCTGTTTTTT. Its protein product is CASMDRVNTGELFF.

V usage is TRBV10-3 and J usage is TRBJ2-5, with a weak D call TRBD2 (5 bases). The CDR3 has 12 residues. V lost 3 bases, J lost 5 bases, and 7 bases lay in between. Germline V gene data show CDR1 as ENHRY and CDR2 as SYGVKD. The DNA of the CDR3 is TGTGCCATCAGTGATCCGGGGGAGACCCAGTACTTC. Its protein is CAISDPGETQYF.

This clonotype was found many times. The chain recombines TRBV20-1 with TRBJ1-6; possibly TRBD1 for D (6 bases). V was pared by 1 base and J by 0 bases, with 16 bases between. The CDR3 length is 18 residues. CDR1 is DFQATT, CDR2 SNEGSKA, per germline (reference sequence). The CDR3 DNA follows: TGCAGTGCTAGAGGAGGGGGAGAAACCAGCTCCTATAATTCACCCCTCCACTTT. This codes for CSARGGGETSSYNSPLHF.